This TCR beta chain was found in a study of graft-versus-host responses after intestinal transplantation. Study conclusions and caveats: Analysis identified GvH clones in recipient marrow, with some appearing first in ileum or blood. Peak circulating GvH clone levels tracked with early post-transplant HvG declines.

This clone was seen a handful of times. Its antigen is unidentified. In germline, CDR1 is SQVTM, CDR2 ANQGSEA. Trimming removed 7 bases from V and 5 bases from J; junction bases left unmatched: 4. The CDR3 contains 12 residues. Profiling relied on immunoSEQ multiplex PCR, and the TCRdb table lists in-frame clones only, not all of them. The sample holds about 85,000 clones, 82% seen once. The TCR was taken from a human donor who received an intestinal transplant. Source: unstimulated CD4+ T cells sorted from spleen or lymph node cells, taken before intestinal transplant. This sequence joins TRBV29-1 and TRBJ2-5, with 10 nucleotides matching TRBD1. Written as DNA, the CDR3 is TGCAGCGCGACAGGGGGCCGGGAGACCCAGTACTTC. Amino acid sequence: CSATGGRETQYF.